Included here is one TCR beta chain sequence, with context. Its antigen is not identified. The CDR3 contains 17 residues. Germline loops: CDR1 LGHNA, CDR2 YNFKEQ. V shed 1 base and J shed 5 bases, with 17 bases lying between them. This record comes from a study of graft-versus-host responses after intestinal transplantation. Study-wide background: Isolated intestinal, liver-intestinal, or multivisceral transplants had been given to the recipients. Every recipient underwent anti-thymocyte globulin induction, then tacrolimus and steroids for roughly 3 years.

The assay was immunoSEQ multiplex PCR, and TCRdb's table has in-frame clones only and misses some. In the table there are about 90,000 clones, more than 90% of which are singletons. Study-level points and caveats: Subjects displaying graft-donor T cell macrochimerism possessed elevated graft-versus-host to host-versus-graft clonal ratios inside allografts. Detected in recipient marrow were GvH clones, some of which were first observed in ileum or blood.

The origin of this receptor is a human donor who received an intestinal transplant. This specimen was unstimulated CD4+ T cells sorted from spleen or lymph node cells, taken before intestinal transplant. The J gene is TRBJ2-2, the V gene TRBV4-2, with D possibly being TRBD2 (5 bases). For the CDR3, the DNA is TGTGCCAGCAGCCAAGCTCGCGGGCAGATCATAACCGGGGAGCTGTTTTTT. Translated: CASSQARGQIITGELFF.